The following is a T cell receptor (beta chain) sequence with its context. This entry belongs to a study of shared clonotypes between healthy human individuals. Original analysis: Owing to the provision of junction-only sequences devoid of quality scores by immunoSEQ, filtering differed. Measured with immunoSEQ multiplex PCR; TCRdb has only the in-frame clones, and not every one. The V and J calls and clone size come from that table; D and trimming were worked out from the DNA. Found here are hundreds of thousands of clones, around 67% of them singletons; the top ten hold over 9%. The CDR3 covers 17 residues. Germline V gene sequence: CDR1 SGHNT, CDR2 YYREEE (reference sequence). J was trimmed by 1 base and V by 3 bases; bases with no gene match: 3.

Sequencing was done on a sample of memory CD4+ T cells sorted from blood. Subset in this sample: CD45RA-negative fraction. The clonotype was recovered from a man aged 30-40 years in good health. This chain links TRBV5-4 with TRBJ2-6; TRBD2 agrees at 11 bases. The CDR3 DNA sequence: TGTGCCAGCAGCTGGGCTAGCGGGAGGTCTGGGGCCAACGTCCTGACTTTC. Translated, it gives CASSWASGRSGANVLTF.